This T cell receptor (beta chain) was recorded in a study of CD8+CD57+ T cells in acquired aplastic anemia. Study details: Each DNA sample taken from sorted CD4+ and CD8+ cells came to 3 to 4 ug on average. On average, healthy donors gave about 10.8 million reads for CD4+ cells.

The template for TCR beta VDJ and CDR3 sequence profiling was genomic DNA. Each CDR3 protein is one row after TCRdb ran MiXCR on the reads. The repertoire holds a few hundred thousand distinct CDR3 sequences, 65% to 80% seen once, with 4% in the top ten. Study results and limitations: Both patients and controls carried the same twenty-nine CD8+ CDR3 sequences. Patients versus controls showed no significant CD8+ Simpson's diversity difference.

This clonotype was recorded many times. Its antigen is as yet unknown. CDR1 SGHVS and CDR2 FNYEAQ come from the germline V gene. Trimming removed 2 bases from V and 3 bases from J; junction bases left unmatched: 15. The CDR3 loop spans 18 amino acids. The TCR comes from a human donor in good health, serving as a control. The chain carries TRBV7-6 and TRBJ2-7; 8 nucleotides match TRBD2. Sequencing was done on a sample of sorted CD4+, CD8+, or CD8+CD57+ T cells (not recorded which) from PBMCs. CDR3 protein: CASSLRRGAAGALYEQYF. The CDR3 nucleotides read TGTGCCAGCAGCTTAAGGCGGGGGGCTGCTGGCGCCCTCTACGAGCAGTACTTC. Drawing the rest from reference TRBV7-6 and TRBJ2-7, the complete variable domain is GAGVSQSPRYKVTKRGQDVALRCDPISGHVSLYWYRQALGQGPEFLTYFNYEAQQDKSGLPNDRFSAERPEGSISTLTIQRTEQRDSAMYRCASSLRRGAAGALYEQYFGPGTRLTVT.